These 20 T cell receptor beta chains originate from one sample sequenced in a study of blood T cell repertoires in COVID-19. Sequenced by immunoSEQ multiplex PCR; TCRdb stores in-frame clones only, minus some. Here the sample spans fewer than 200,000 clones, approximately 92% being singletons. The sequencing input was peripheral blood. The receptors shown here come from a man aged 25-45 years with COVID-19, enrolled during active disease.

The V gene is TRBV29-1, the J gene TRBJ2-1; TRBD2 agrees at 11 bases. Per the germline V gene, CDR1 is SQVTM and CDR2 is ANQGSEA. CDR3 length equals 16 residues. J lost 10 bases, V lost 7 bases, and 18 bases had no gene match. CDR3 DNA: TGCAGCGCTCCCCTGGGGCTTAGCGGGAGGGCAGAGGAGCAGTTCTTC. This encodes CSAPLGLSGRAEEQFF.

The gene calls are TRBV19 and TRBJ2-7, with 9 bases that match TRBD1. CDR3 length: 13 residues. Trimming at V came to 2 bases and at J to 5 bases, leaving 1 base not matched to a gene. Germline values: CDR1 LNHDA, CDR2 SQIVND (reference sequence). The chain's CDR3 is CASSITGGNEQYF. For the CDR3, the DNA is TGTGCCAGTAGTATAACAGGGGGCAACGAGCAGTACTTC.

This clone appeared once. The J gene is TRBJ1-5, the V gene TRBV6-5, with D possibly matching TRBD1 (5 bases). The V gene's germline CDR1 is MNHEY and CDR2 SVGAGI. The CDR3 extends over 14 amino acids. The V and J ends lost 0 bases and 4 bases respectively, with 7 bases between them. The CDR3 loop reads CASSYSRANQPQHF. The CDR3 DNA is TGTGCCAGCAGTTACTCCAGGGCGAATCAGCCCCAGCATTTT.

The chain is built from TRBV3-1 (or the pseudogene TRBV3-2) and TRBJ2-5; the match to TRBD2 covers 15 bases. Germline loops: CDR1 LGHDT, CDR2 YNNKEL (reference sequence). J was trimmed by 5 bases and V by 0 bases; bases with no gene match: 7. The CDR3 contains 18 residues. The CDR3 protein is CASSQEWTSGGACETQYF. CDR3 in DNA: TGTGCCAGCAGCCAAGAATGGACTAGCGGGGGGGCCTGTGAGACCCAGTACTTC.

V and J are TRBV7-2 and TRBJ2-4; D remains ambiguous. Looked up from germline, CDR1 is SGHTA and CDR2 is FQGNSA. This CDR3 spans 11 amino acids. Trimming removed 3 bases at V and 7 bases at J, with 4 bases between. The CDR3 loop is CASSFQNIQYF. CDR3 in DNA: TGTGCCAGCAGCTTCCAGAACATTCAGTACTTC.

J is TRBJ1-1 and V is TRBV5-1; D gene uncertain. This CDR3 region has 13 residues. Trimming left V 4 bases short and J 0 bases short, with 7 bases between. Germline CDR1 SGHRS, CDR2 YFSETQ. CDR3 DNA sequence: TGCGCCAGCAGCCACAGTTTGAACACTGAAGCTTTCTTT. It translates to CASSHSLNTEAFF.

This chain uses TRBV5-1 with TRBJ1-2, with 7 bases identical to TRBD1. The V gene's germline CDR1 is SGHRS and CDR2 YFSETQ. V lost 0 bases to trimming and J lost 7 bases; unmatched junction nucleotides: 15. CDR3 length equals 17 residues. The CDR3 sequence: CASSLGFYRGAETGYTF. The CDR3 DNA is TGCGCCAGCAGCTTGGGTTTTTACAGGGGTGCGGAGACTGGCTACACCTTC.

Here the CDR3 reads CASSLAASGTYEQYF. Here the CDR3 DNA reads TGTGCCAGCAGCTTGGCCGCTAGCGGCACCTACGAGCAGTACTTC. V usage is TRBV5-5 and J usage is TRBJ2-7; 7 nucleotides align to TRBD2. CDR1 is SGHKS, CDR2 YYEKEE, per germline (reference sequence). The CDR3 spans 15 residues. Trimming took 0 bases from V and 2 from J; bases not matched to a gene: 5.

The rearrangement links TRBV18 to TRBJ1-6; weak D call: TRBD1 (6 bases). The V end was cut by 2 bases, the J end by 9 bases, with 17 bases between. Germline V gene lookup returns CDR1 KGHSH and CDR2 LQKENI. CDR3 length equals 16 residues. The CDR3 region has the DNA TGTGCCAGCTCACCAGACAGGCCAGGAGTTGGTTCACCCCTCCACTTT. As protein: CASSPDRPGVGSPLHF.

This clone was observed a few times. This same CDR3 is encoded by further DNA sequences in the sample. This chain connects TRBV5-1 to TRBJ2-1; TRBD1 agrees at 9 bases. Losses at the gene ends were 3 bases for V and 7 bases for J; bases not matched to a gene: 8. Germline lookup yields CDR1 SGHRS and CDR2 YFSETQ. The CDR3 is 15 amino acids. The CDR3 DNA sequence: TGCGCCAGCAGCTCCTGGACAGGGGTGGGGAATGAGCAGTTCTTC. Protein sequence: CASSSWTGVGNEQFF. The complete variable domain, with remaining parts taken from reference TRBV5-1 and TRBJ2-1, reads KAGVTQTPRYLIKTRGQQVTLSCSPISGHRSVSWYQQTPGQGLQFLFEYFSETQRNKGNFPGRFSGRQFSNSRSEMNVSTLELGDSALYLCASSSWTGVGNEQFFGPGTRLTVL.

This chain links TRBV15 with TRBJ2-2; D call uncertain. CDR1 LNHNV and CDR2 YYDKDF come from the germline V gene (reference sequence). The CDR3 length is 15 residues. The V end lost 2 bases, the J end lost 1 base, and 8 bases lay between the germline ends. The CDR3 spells CATSRPGGNTGELFF. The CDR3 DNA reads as TGTGCCACCAGCAGACCTGGCGGGAACACCGGGGAGCTGTTTTTT.

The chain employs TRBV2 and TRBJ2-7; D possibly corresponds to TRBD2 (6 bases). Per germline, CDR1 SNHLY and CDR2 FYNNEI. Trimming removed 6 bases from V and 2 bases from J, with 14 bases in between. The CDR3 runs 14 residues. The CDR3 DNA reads TGTGCCAGCAGGGAAATAGCGGTTACCTACGAGCAGTACTTC. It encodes CASREIAVTYEQYF.

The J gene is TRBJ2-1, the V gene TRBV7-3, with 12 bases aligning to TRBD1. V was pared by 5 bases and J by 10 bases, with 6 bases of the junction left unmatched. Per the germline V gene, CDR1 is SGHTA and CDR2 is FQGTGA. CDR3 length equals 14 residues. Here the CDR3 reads CASSRGQGAEEQFF. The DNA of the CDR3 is TGTGCCAGCAGCCGGGGACAGGGGGCGGAAGAGCAGTTCTTC.

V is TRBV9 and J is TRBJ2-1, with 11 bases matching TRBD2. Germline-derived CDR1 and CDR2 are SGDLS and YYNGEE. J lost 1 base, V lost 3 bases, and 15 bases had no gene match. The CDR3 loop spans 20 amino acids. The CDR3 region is CASSGGGASGRLLSYNEQFF. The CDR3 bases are TGTGCCAGCAGCGGGGGTGGGGCTAGCGGGAGGTTGCTTTCCTACAATGAGCAGTTCTTC. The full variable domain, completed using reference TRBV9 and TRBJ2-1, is DSGVTQTPKHLITATGQRVTLRCSPRSGDLSVYWYQQSLDQGLQFLIQYYNGEERAKGNILERFSAQQFPDLHSELNLSSLELGDSALYFCASSGGGASGRLLSYNEQFFGPGTRLTVL.

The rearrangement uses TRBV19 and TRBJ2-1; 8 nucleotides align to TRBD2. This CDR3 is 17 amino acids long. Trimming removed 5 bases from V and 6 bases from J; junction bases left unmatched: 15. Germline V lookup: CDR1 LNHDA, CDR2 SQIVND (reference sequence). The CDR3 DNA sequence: TGTGCCAGTAGTGTCACTTTAGCGGGACATGCTGGCAATGAGCAGTTCTTC. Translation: CASSVTLAGHAGNEQFF.

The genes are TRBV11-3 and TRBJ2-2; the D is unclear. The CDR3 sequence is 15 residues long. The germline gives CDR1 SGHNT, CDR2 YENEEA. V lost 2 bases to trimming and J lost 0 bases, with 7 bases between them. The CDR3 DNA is TGTGCCAGCAGCTTACGGTCCGCGAACACCGGGGAGCTGTTTTTT. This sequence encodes CASSLRSANTGELFF.

CDR3 sequence reads: CASSVRGGPPDTQYF. In DNA form, the CDR3 reads TGTGCCAGCAGCGTACGCGGGGGGCCCCCAGATACGCAGTATTTT. The chain joins TRBV9 to TRBJ2-3; 8 bases are shared with TRBD2. After removal of 1 base from V and 4 bases from J, the junction contained 5 bases not matched to a gene. CDR1 and CDR2 (germline): SGDLS, YYNGEE. CDR3 length equals 15 residues.

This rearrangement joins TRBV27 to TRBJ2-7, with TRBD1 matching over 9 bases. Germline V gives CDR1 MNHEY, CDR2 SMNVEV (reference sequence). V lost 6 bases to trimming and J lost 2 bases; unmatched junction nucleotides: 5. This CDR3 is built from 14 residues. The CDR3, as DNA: TGTGCCAGCAGGGGACAGGGACGTACCTACGAGCAGTACTTC. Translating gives CASRGQGRTYEQYF.

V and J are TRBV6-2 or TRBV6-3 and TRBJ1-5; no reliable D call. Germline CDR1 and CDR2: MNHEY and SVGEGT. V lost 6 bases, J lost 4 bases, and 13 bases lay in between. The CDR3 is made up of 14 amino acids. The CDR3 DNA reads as TGTGCCAGCAGCCCGAGTGCCCTTAATCAGCCCCAGCATTTT. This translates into CASSPSALNQPQHF.

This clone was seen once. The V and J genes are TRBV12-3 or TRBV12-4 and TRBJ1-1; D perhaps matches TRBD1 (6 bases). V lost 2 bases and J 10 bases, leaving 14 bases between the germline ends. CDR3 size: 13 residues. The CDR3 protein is CASSLRYRAGAFF. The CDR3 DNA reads TGTGCCAGCAGTTTAAGGTACAGGGCGGGAGCTTTCTTT.